This TCR beta chain was sequenced for a study of T-cell reconstitution after alpha-beta-depleted transplantation in children. The CDR3 contains 14 residues. CDR1 is SGHAT, CDR2 FQNNGV, per germline. The V and J ends lost 4 bases and 7 bases, in that order; junction bases with no gene match: 4. The sample holds a few counts of this clonotype. A TCRbeta library incorporating unique molecular identifiers was prepared. TCRdb reprocessed the PCR reads with MiXCR, giving one entry per CDR3 protein. The data contain about 120,000 distinct CDR3 sequences, about a tenth of them singletons. This receptor was taken from a human donor who donated a stem cell graft to a child with acute lymphoblastic leukemia. The genes are TRBV11-2 and TRBJ1-5; 10 bases line up with TRBD1. Sequenced here: PBMCs from the stem cell graft donor, sampled from the stem cell graft. The CDR3 DNA is TGTGCCAGCAGCTCGACAGGGGGCATGCAGCCCCAGCATTTT. Translating it yields CASSSTGGMQPQHF.